The rows below give T cell receptor beta chains drawn from one sample of a study of blood T cell repertoires in COVID-19. Sequencing used immunoSEQ multiplex PCR; TCRdb keeps in-frame clones, though not all of them. This sample has over 100,000 clones, with 84% found just once. Sequenced sample: peripheral blood. The receptors here all came from a woman in her 50s with acute or convalescent COVID-19. CDR3s include the opening cysteine and the closing phenylalanine or tryptophan. Each record gives: CDR3 protein, V gene, CDR3 length.

CDR3 protein: CASSLGGPDRYRRTEAFF
V gene: TRBV13
CDR3 length: 18

CDR3 protein: CASRLLAADTQYF
V gene: TRBV6-6
CDR3 length: 13

CDR3 protein: CASSLYPPTAANTEAFF
V gene: TRBV7-3
CDR3 length: 17

CDR3 protein: CAWGRQINTEAFF
V gene: TRBV30
CDR3 length: 13

CDR3 protein: CASSGDRNQPQHF
V gene: TRBV5-1
CDR3 length: 13

CDR3 protein: CASRRTREAGQPQHF
V gene: TRBV6-5
CDR3 length: 15

CDR3 protein: CASSMGGKGASEQYF
V gene: TRBV19
CDR3 length: 15

CDR3 protein: CASWGGAVTDHEQFF
V gene: TRBV6-4
CDR3 length: 15

CDR3 protein: CAISDDRVGHYGYTF
V gene: TRBV10-3
CDR3 length: 15

CDR3 protein: CASSPDRDDTEAFF
V gene: TRBV7-3
CDR3 length: 14

CDR3 protein: CASSPLATTDTQYF
V gene: TRBV18
CDR3 length: 14

CDR3 protein: CASSYSTGGAPLHF
V gene: TRBV6-5
CDR3 length: 14

CDR3 protein: CASSLLRGNPNTEAFF
V gene: TRBV11-2
CDR3 length: 16

CDR3 protein: CASSPQPGTVGSIQYF
V gene: TRBV9
CDR3 length: 16

CDR3 protein: CATSRAGTGANYGYTF
V gene: TRBV15
CDR3 length: 16

CDR3 protein: CASSQKTGGVVTYNEQFF
V gene: TRBV4-1
CDR3 length: 18

CDR3 protein: CASSLTGVGGHYEQYF
V gene: TRBV27
CDR3 length: 16

CDR3 protein: CASSYAGGNSPLHF
V gene: TRBV6-5
CDR3 length: 14

CDR3 protein: CASSGEGQGAGGYTF
V gene: TRBV5-1
CDR3 length: 15

CDR3 protein: CASSQSGGNTEAFF
V gene: TRBV3-1/TRBV3-2
CDR3 length: 14

CDR3 protein: CATSSGTVPNYGYTF
V gene: TRBV6-6
CDR3 length: 15

CDR3 protein: CASSDRGIDYGYTF
V gene: TRBV18
CDR3 length: 14

CDR3 protein: CASSEQGGKLFF
V gene: TRBV2
CDR3 length: 12

CDR3 protein: CASSLPSSVRSGEQYF
V gene: TRBV5-1
CDR3 length: 16

CDR3 protein: CAMQKAGAEGYTF
V gene: TRBV10-3
CDR3 length: 13

CDR3 protein: CASSPRTGTHYPYGYTF
V gene: TRBV6-2/TRBV6-3
CDR3 length: 17

CDR3 protein: CASRYLDAYEQYF
V gene: TRBV5-1
CDR3 length: 13

CDR3 protein: CASSSRQGRDNEQFF
V gene: TRBV7-6
CDR3 length: 15

CDR3 protein: CASSPGADTQYF
V gene: TRBV6-5
CDR3 length: 12

CDR3 protein: CASSPPRGNTGELFF
V gene: TRBV28
CDR3 length: 15

CDR3 protein: CASSLGVSNTEAFF
V gene: TRBV3-1/TRBV3-2
CDR3 length: 14

CDR3 protein: CASSLGEEFYEQYF
V gene: TRBV5-1
CDR3 length: 14

CDR3 protein: CASSFRQGGQPQHF
V gene: TRBV7-2
CDR3 length: 14

CDR3 protein: CASSLGGAYNSPLHF
V gene: TRBV5-6
CDR3 length: 15

CDR3 protein: CASTAAAGVTDTQYF
V gene: TRBV6-5
CDR3 length: 15